This TCR beta chain stems from a study of CD8 T cells in Susac syndrome. Study as a whole: Each patient with Susac syndrome, at the time of blood draw, was therapy-naive, on corticosteroids, or on intravenous immunoglobulin alone. Overall study results and limits: In TEMRA cells and active patients, CD8+ clonal expansion in Susac reached its peak.

An amount of RNA that ranged from roughly 0.5 to 1 ug was reverse transcribed with random hexamers. TCRdb itself ran the immunoSEQ multiplex PCR reads through MiXCR, one entry per CDR3 protein. The data contain roughly 100,000 distinct CDR3 sequences, about 95% of them singletons. In the case of this clonotype: Its specificity is unknown.

The CDR3 is 12 residues long. V dropped 5 bases and J dropped 3 bases, with 10 bases sitting between them. Germline CDR1 and CDR2: DFQATT and SNEGSKA (reference sequence). The sequenced sample consisted of CD8+ T cells from PBMCs. V gene TRBV20-1 combines with J gene TRBJ1-2, with a possible D match to TRBD1 (5 bases). The clonotype originates from a human donor with Susac syndrome. The CDR3 loop reads CSAADTDYGYTF. CDR3 sequence (DNA): TGCAGTGCTGCGGACACAGACTATGGCTACACCTTC.